This T cell receptor beta chain was captured by sequencing in a study of Graves' ophthalmopathy and Graves' hyperthyroidism. Regarding the study as a whole: The model reached approximately 70% sensitivity and about 73% specificity for predicting ophthalmopathy progression. Clonotypes were expanded in thyroid at above 0.001 frequency, and most also appeared in blood.

On this clonotype itself: The antigen is unknown.

Using RNA transcripts, the TCR beta CDR3 regions were amplified. In the first round, RT-PCR was carried out with HTBI primers, and a multiplex PCR formed the second round. TCRdb ran MiXCR on the multiplex PCR reads and lists one entry per CDR3 protein. The profile shows about 740,000 distinct CDR3 sequences, 40% of them singletons. Trimming cost V 1 base and J 1 base, with 13 bases left between them. The CDR3 has 16 amino acids. Germline loops: CDR1 SGHVS, CDR2 FNYEAQ. Excluded: other autoimmune disease, uncontrolled infection, pregnancy or lactation. Clinical symptoms, serum thyroxine, TRAb, thyroid ultrasound and orbital computed tomography formed the basis of diagnosis.

The chain carries TRBV7-6 and TRBJ2-5; tentative D call: TRBD1 (6 bases). The sample taken for sequencing was peripheral blood. The sequence derives from an adult man with Graves' ophthalmopathy. CDR3 region: CASSLVISGAQETQYF. The CDR3 region has the DNA TGTGCCAGCAGCTTAGTCATTTCAGGGGCCCAAGAGACCCAGTACTTC.